This T cell receptor (beta chain) was sequenced during a study of T cells after yellow fever vaccination. The study made its TCR cDNA through 5'RACE template switching. That step introduced a universal primer site along with UMIs. TCRdb reanalysed the 5' RACE reads using MiXCR and keeps one entry per CDR3 protein. The repertoire holds 450,000 to 650,000 distinct CDR3 sequences, with 13% as singletons. The CDR3 has 16 residues. Trimming pared 0 bases from V and 4 bases from J, leaving 13 bases between. Germline CDR1 and CDR2: SGDLS and YYNGEE. Findings of the study overall: Once the booster was given, most primary-vaccination clones reappeared, at around 95% for CD4 and 88% for CD8. Clonotype sharing between CD4 and CD8 compartments was small. Abundant bulk-derived clonotypes could contaminate FACS-sorted repertoires.

This clonotype came up a few times. Its antigen is not identified. Sequenced material: PBMCs, taken on the day of the yellow fever booster vaccination. The chain is built from TRBV9 and TRBJ2-2; D unclear. The sequence came from a man aged 25-45 years who received the YFV17D yellow fever vaccine. In DNA form, the CDR3 reads TGTGCCAGCAGCGTAGCCGCCGCGTTGGGCACCGGGGAGCTGTTTTTT. This translates into CASSVAAALGTGELFF.